This paragraph covers one TCR beta chain sequence. Its specificity is unknown. V gave up 4 bases and J gave up 3 bases, with 7 bases separating them. CDR1 and CDR2 from the germline V gene are MNHEY and SMNVEV (reference sequence). The CDR3 has 12 amino acids. Primers: 60 Vbeta forward and 13 Jbeta reverse. Measured with immunoSEQ multiplex PCR; TCRdb has only the in-frame clones, and not every one. The sample has about 94,000 clones, about three fifths seen once. This entry comes from a study of cytomegalovirus exposure and HLA in healthy donors. Study results and caveats: Despite most TCR sequences being rare, some public TCRs occurred in many donors.

This receptor was taken from a man aged 25-45 years in good health and CMV-seronegative. The source material was PBMCs. The chain recombines TRBV27 with TRBJ2-7; D gene uncertain. The CDR3 bases are TGTGCCAGCAGTTGGTCGGGCTACGAGCAGTACTTC. Translated: CASSWSGYEQYF.